Given below is one T cell receptor beta chain in context. Its specificity is unknown. This sample was included in a study of cytomegalovirus exposure and HLA in healthy donors. Whole-study results and caveats: Clonal expansion was found to be greater in HLA-associated TCR beta chains than in equally common others in a later analysis. Researchers catalogued about 150 TCR beta chains as cytomegalovirus-associated.

After removal of 2 bases from V and 4 bases from J, the junction contained 5 bases not matched to a gene. CDR1 MNHEY and CDR2 SVGAGI come from the germline V gene. The CDR3 sequence is 15 residues long. With 60 Vbeta and 13 Jbeta primers, the PCR was carried out. Sequencing was performed with immunoSEQ multiplex PCR; in TCRdb, only in-frame clones are kept and a portion is missing. The table includes more than 150,000 clones, 82% detected once. This sequence originates from a man aged 35 to 55 in good health and CMV-seronegative. The chain has TRBV6-5 and TRBJ1-2; 9 nucleotides line up with TRBD1. Input material: PBMCs. The CDR3 nucleotides are TGTGCCAGCAGTTACAGTGGACAGGGGTCCTATGGCTACACCTTC. Its translation: CASSYSGQGSYGYTF.